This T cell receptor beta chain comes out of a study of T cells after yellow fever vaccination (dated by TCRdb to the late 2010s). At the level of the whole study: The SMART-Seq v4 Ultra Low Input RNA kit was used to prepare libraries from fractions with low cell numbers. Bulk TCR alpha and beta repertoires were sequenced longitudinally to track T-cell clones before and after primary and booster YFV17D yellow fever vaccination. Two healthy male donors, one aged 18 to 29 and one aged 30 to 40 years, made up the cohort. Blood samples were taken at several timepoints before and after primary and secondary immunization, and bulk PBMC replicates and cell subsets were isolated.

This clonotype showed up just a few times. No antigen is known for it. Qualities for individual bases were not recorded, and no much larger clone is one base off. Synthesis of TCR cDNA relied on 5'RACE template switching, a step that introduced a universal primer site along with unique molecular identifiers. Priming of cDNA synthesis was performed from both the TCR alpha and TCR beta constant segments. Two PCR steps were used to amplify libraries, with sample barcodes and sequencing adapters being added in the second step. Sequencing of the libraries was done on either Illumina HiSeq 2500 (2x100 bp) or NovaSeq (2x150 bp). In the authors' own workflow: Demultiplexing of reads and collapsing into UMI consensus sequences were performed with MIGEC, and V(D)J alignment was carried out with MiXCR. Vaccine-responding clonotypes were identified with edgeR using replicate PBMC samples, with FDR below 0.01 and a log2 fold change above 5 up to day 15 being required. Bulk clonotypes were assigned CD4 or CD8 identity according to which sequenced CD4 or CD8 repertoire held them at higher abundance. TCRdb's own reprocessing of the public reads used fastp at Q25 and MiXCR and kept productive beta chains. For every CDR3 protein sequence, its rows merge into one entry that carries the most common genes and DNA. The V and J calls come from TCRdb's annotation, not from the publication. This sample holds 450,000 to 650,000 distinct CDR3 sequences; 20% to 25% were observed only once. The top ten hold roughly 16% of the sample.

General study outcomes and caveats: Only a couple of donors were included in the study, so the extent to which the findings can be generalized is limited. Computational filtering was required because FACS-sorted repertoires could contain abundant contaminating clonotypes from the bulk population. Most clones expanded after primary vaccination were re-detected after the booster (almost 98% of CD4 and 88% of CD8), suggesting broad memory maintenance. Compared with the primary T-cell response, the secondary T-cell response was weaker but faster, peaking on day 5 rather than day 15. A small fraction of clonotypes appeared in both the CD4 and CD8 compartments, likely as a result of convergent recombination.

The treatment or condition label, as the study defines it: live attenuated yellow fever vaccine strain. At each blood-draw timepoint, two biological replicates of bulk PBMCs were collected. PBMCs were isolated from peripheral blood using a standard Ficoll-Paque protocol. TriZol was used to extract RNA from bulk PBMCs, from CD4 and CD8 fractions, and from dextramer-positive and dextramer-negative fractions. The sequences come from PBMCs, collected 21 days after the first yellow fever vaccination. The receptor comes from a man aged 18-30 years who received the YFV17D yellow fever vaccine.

CDR3 protein: CASSEVGGRPSTDTQYF. DNA sequence: TGTGCCAGCAGTGAAGTGGGCGGCAGACCTAGCACAGATACGCAGTATTTT. The chain joins TRBV25-1 to TRBJ2-3; the D segment cannot be called with confidence. V is pared back by 2 bases and J by 0 bases, with 15 bases lying between the germline termini. The CDR3, cysteine through phenylalanine, is 17 amino acids long. Only the CDR3 DNA is retained, 51 bases long and in frame from the first base. The germline V gene specifies MGHDK as CDR1 and SYGVNS as CDR2.